The 17 T cell receptor beta chains reported below all come from one sample, sequenced in a study of cytomegalovirus exposure and HLA in healthy donors (dated by TCRdb to about 2017). Libraries were constructed by the immunoSEQ multiplex PCR assay. For the multiplex PCR, a mixture combining 60 forward primers for TCR Vbeta segments and 13 reverse primers for TCR Jbeta segments was used. TCRdb re-hosts the immuneACCESS table, in-frame sequences only. Its copies lack some clones; in the studies checked, an unresolved V gene accounts for under half of them, and the cause for the rest is not known. This sample holds about 210,000 clones; around 83% were observed only once. Of the sample, 10% falls within the top ten clones. Sequencing was performed on PBMCs. These receptors all stem from a woman aged 50 to 65 in good health and CMV-seropositive.

The genes are TRBV11-2 and TRBJ2-7; TRBD1 matches at 9 bases. The trim removed 2 bases at V and 3 bases at J, leaving 5 bases unmatched. The length of the CDR3 is 15 residues. Germline CDR1 and CDR2: SGHAT and FQNNGV. The CDR3 bases are TGTGCCAGCAGCTTAACGGGACAGGGTCTCTACGAGCAGTACTTC. This encodes CASSLTGQGLYEQYF.

The chain recombines TRBV19 with TRBJ2-6; TRBD1 is a possible D gene (5 bases). The length of the CDR3 is 16 residues. The V and J ends lost 0 bases and 2 bases respectively, with 8 bases between them. The germline gives CDR1 LNHDA, CDR2 SQIVND (reference sequence). Here the CDR3 reads CASSIDQGTGANVLTF. The DNA for the CDR3 is TGTGCCAGTAGTATAGATCAGGGTACTGGGGCCAACGTCCTGACTTTC.

The chain combines TRBV6-5 with TRBJ1-2; D unclear. Germline CDR1 reads MNHEY; CDR2 reads SVGAGI. The CDR3 sequence is 13 residues long. Trimming left V 2 bases short and J 5 bases short, with 9 bases between. The CDR3 DNA reads as TGTGCCAGCAGTTACAACAAAGATTATGGCTACACCTTC. Protein sequence: CASSYNKDYGYTF.

In DNA, the CDR3 is TGTGCCAGCAGTGACTCGGACAGGGTCAAGGAAAAACTGTTTTTT. Protein sequence: CASSDSDRVKEKLFF. The V call is TRBV6-4, the J call TRBJ1-4, with 8 bases matching TRBD1. With V trimmed by 0 bases and J by 8 bases, 5 bases remained unmatched. Germline V gives CDR1 MRHNA, CDR2 SNTAGT. CDR3 size: 15 residues.

DNA for the CDR3: TGTGCCAGCAGCGACAGAAAGAACACTGAAGCTTTCTTT. Its translation: CASSDRKNTEAFF. The chain has TRBV7-9 and TRBJ1-1, with a possible D match to TRBD1 (5 bases). The CDR3 covers 13 residues. Trimming left V 5 bases short and J 1 base short, with 8 bases between. Germline V gives CDR1 SEHNR, CDR2 FQNEAQ (reference sequence).

V gene TRBV27 combines with J gene TRBJ1-4; 9 nucleotides match TRBD1. The germline CDR1 and CDR2 sequences are MNHEY and SMNVEV (reference sequence). The length of the CDR3 is 16 residues. The junction had 6 bases not matched to a gene; V was cut back by 7 bases and J by 0 bases. The CDR3 nucleotides read TGTGCCAGCATGGAACAGGGGGCATCAACTAATGAAAAACTGTTTTTT. Its protein is CASMEQGASTNEKLFF.

The CDR3 spells CASSLSSGAGYGYTF. The DNA for the CDR3 is TGTGCCAGCAGTTTATCGTCAGGGGCCGGGTATGGCTACACCTTC. This chain links TRBV27 with TRBJ1-2; the D gene is possibly TRBD1 (6 bases). The CDR3 contains 15 residues. Trimming took 0 bases from V and 5 from J, leaving 13 bases between them. Germline V gene data show CDR1 as MNHEY and CDR2 as SMNVEV (reference sequence).

The gene calls are TRBV6-1 and TRBJ2-3; D perhaps matches TRBD2 (6 bases). The CDR3 has 15 residues. V lost 2 bases, J lost 4 bases, and 13 bases lay in between. Germline values: CDR1 MNHNS, CDR2 SASEGT. The CDR3 DNA reads as TGTGCCAGCAGTGAACAGGAGGGAGAGGCAGATACGCAGTATTTT. It yields the protein CASSEQEGEADTQYF.

V and J are TRBV19 and TRBJ1-1; TRBD1 matches at 7 bases. The V gene end was trimmed by 7 bases and the J gene end by 4 bases; junction bases not matched to a gene: 9. Germline V gives CDR1 LNHDA, CDR2 SQIVND (reference sequence). The CDR3 runs to 14 residues. CDR3 sequence reads: CASMGGQSGTEAFF. Written as DNA, the CDR3 is TGTGCCAGTATGGGGGGACAGTCGGGCACTGAAGCTTTCTTT.

This clone occurred a few times. The chain links TRBV6-5 to TRBJ1-1; tentatively, D is TRBD1 (6 bases). Germline values: CDR1 MNHEY, CDR2 SVGAGI. The length of the CDR3 is 12 residues. Between the trimmed V and J ends, which lost 6 bases and 7 bases, there was a span of 12 bases. The CDR3 DNA reads TGTGCCAGCAGCCGAAACAGGGTTGAAGCTTTCTTT. Translation: CASSRNRVEAFF.

This clone appeared a few times. J is TRBJ1-2 and V is TRBV6-6; unclear D gene. The CDR3 totals 14 residues. CDR1 is MNHNY, CDR2 SVGAGI, per germline (reference sequence). Between the trimmed V and J ends, which lost 7 bases and 7 bases, there was a span of 19 bases. The CDR3 nucleotides read TGTGCCAGCAACCCGCGGGTGGCGGAAGGTGGCTACACCTTC. Translated, it gives CASNPRVAEGGYTF.

The chain links TRBV19 to TRBJ2-1; TRBD1 matches 10 bases. CDR3 length: 14 residues. Looked up from germline, CDR1 is LNHDA and CDR2 is SQIVND (reference sequence). The junction had 2 bases not matched to a gene; V was cut back by 4 bases and J by 5 bases. The CDR3 here is CASSKGTGDNEQFF. DNA for the CDR3: TGTGCCAGTAGTAAAGGGACAGGGGACAATGAGCAGTTCTTC.

This chain connects TRBV5-4 to TRBJ2-7, with D hard to call. The CDR3 is 13 residues long. V was trimmed by 0 bases and J by 3 bases, leaving 7 bases between them. CDR1 and CDR2 from the germline V gene are SGHNT and YYREEE (reference sequence). The CDR3 DNA follows: TGTGCCAGCAGCTTGGGTCCCAACTACGAGCAGTACTTC. It specifies CASSLGPNYEQYF.

The chain recombines TRBV4-3 with TRBJ1-1; maybe TRBD1 (5 bases). Trimming stripped 6 bases from V and 6 bases from J, with 23 bases between. The CDR3 spans 16 residues. In germline, CDR1 is LGHNA, CDR2 YSLEER. CDR3 in amino acids: CASREGVLLTLSEAFF. CDR3 coding DNA: TGCGCCAGCAGAGAAGGGGTATTACTTACCCTCTCTGAAGCTTTCTTT.

This sequence joins TRBV5-1 and TRBJ1-3; D uncertain. Germline CDR1 is SGHRS and CDR2 is YFSETQ. CDR3 length equals 15 residues. Trimming took 0 bases from V and 0 from J, leaving 7 bases between them. The CDR3 nucleotides read TGCGCCAGCAGCTTGGCCCGGGGCTCTGGAAACACCATATATTTT. Its translation is CASSLARGSGNTIYF.

The chain combines TRBV5-3 with TRBJ1-2, with D tentatively TRBD1 (6 bases). TRBV5-3 counts as an open reading frame of uncertain function. Trimming left V 1 base short and J 2 bases short, with 15 bases between. The CDR3 has 16 amino acids. Written as DNA, the CDR3 is TGTGCCAGAAGCTTGTCCCACGGCAGGGGAAACTATGGCTACACCTTC. The encoded protein is CARSLSHGRGNYGYTF.

V and J are TRBV5-1 and TRBJ1-2; D is ambiguous. In germline, CDR1 is SGHRS, CDR2 YFSETQ. The CDR3 is 15 amino acids. Trimming removed 5 bases from V and 0 bases from J, with 14 bases in between. CDR3 DNA sequence: TGCGCCAGCAGAGTTGGGCTGGTAGCTAACTATGGCTACACCTTC. It encodes CASRVGLVANYGYTF.